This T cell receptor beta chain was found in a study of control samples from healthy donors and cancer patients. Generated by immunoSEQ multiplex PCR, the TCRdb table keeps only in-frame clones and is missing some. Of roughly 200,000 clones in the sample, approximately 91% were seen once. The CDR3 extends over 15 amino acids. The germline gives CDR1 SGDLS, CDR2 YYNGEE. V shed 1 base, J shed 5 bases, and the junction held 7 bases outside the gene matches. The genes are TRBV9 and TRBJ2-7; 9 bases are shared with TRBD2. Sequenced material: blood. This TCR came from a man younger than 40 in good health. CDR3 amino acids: CASSVSSGGLHEQYF. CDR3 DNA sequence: TGTGCCAGCAGCGTAAGTAGCGGGGGCCTCCACGAGCAGTACTTC.